This T cell receptor (beta chain) was captured in a study of OX40 agonist ivuxolimab in advanced cancers. Study at large: People who had prior anti-PD-1, anti-PD-L1 or anti-CTLA-4 therapy could take part, and approximately 43% had some. Study outcomes and limitations: In general, CD8+ T cells held more expanded clones than CD4+ did, on average.

CDR1 and CDR2 (germline): MNHEY, SMNVEV (reference sequence). The CDR3 runs 13 residues. V was trimmed by 3 bases and J by 3 bases, leaving 6 bases between them. Points on this clone: Its antigen is unidentified. Other nucleotide sequences in the sample specify the same CDR3.

Repertoires were generated with immunoSEQ multiplex PCR, while TCRdb's copy carries only in-frame clones and drops some. The repertoire holds 50,000 to 65,000 clones, with 85% to 95% as singletons. This TCR was sampled from an adult with an advanced solid tumor such as melanoma, head and neck, liver or kidney cancer. The starting material was CD4+ or CD8+ T cells sorted from blood, obtained in a trial of the OX40 agonist ivuxolimab. The rearrangement uses TRBV27 and TRBJ1-5, with unresolved D. The CDR3, as DNA: TGTGCCAGCAGTTTCGGGCACAATCAGCCCCAGCATTTT. As protein: CASSFGHNQPQHF.